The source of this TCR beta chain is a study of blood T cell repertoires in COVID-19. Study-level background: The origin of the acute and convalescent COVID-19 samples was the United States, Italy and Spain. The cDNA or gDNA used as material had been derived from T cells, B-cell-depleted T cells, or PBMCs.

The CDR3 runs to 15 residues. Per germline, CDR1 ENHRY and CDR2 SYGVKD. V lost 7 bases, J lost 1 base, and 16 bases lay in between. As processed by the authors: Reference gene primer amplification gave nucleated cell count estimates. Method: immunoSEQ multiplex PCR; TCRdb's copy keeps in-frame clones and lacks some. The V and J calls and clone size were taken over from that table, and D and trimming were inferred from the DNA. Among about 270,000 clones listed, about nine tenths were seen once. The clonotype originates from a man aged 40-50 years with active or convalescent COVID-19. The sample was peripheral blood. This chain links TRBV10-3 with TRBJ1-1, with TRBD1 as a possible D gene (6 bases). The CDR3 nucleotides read TGTGCCATCAATAAACCCGGGACAACGAACACTGAAGCTTTCTTT. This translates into CAINKPGTTNTEAFF.